These T cell receptor beta chains were read from a single sample in a study of shared clonotypes between healthy human individuals. TCRdb keeps only in-frame clones here, not all; method: immunoSEQ multiplex PCR. In the table there are roughly 1.4 million clones, approximately 98.5% of which are singletons. The sequencing input was naive CD4+ T cells sorted from blood. The source of these receptors is a man in his thirties or forties in good health. The CDR3 runs from the conserved cysteine through the conserved F or W. The order of the fields is J gene, V gene, D gene, clone size, CDR3 DNA, CDR3 protein. D genes are given only for firm matches. Rows may omit the clone size; those that give it use once, few, many or a size class.

TRBJ2-2,TRBV7-2,-,once,TGTGCCAGCAGCTTTACCCGGGGAACGAACACCGGGGAGCTGTTTTTT,CASSFTRGTNTGELFF
TRBJ1-2,TRBV30,-,-,TGTGCCTGGAACGACAGGAAATATGGCTACACCTTC,CAWNDRKYGYTF
TRBJ2-1,TRBV10-3,-,-,TGTGCCATCAGTCTTGGGGGTAATGAGCAGTTCTTC,CAISLGGNEQFF
TRBJ2-1,TRBV4-1,-,once,TGCGCCAGCAGCCGCCAAGACTGGGGCGAGGAGCAGTTCTTC,CASSRQDWGEEQFF
TRBJ2-3,TRBV15,-,-,TGTGCCACCAGCTCAGAGTGGGAGGGGGGCCCAGATACGCAGTATTTT,CATSSEWEGGPDTQYF
TRBJ2-7,TRBV21-1,-,-,TGTGCCAGCAGCTCCGTTGTCGCATACGAGCAGTACTTC,CASSSVVAYEQYF
TRBJ2-2,TRBV5-1,TRBD2,-,TGCGCCAGCAGTCCGCTAGCGGCGAACACCGGGGAGCTGTTTTTT,CASSPLAANTGELFF
TRBJ1-4,TRBV5-4,-,-,TGTGCCAGCAAGGCTGCAACTAATGAAAAACTGTTTTTT,CASKAATNEKLFF
TRBJ1-2,TRBV10-3,TRBD1,once,TGTGCCATCAGTGAGACGCGGACAGGGAACTATGGCTACACCTTC,CAISETRTGNYGYTF
TRBJ2-7,TRBV9,TRBD2,-,TGTGCCAGCAGCGTAGAAGATAGCGGGAGCGGGTCCTACGAGCAGTACTTC,CASSVEDSGSGSYEQYF
TRBJ2-3,TRBV18,TRBD2,-,TGTGCCAGCTCACCAGTGGCGGGAGCAAGCACAGATACGCAGTATTTT,CASSPVAGASTDTQYF
TRBJ1-4,TRBV5-1,TRBD1,-,TGCGCCAGCAGCTTTGGACAGGGCAATGAAAAACTGTTTTTT,CASSFGQGNEKLFF
TRBJ1-1,TRBV23-1,-,-,TGCGCCAGCAGTCACGTAGGACAGATGAACACTGAAGCTTTCTTT,CASSHVGQMNTEAFF
TRBJ2-3,TRBV29-1,-,-,TGCAGCGTCAATTGGGCGGGGGCTTCTACAGATACGCAGTATTTT,CSVNWAGASTDTQYF
TRBJ1-5,TRBV10-3,-,-,TGTGCCACCAGGGACACCTCCAATCAGCCCCAGCATTTT,CATRDTSNQPQHF
TRBJ2-5,TRBV28,TRBD2,-,TGTGCCAGCAGTGCTACCGTAGCGGGAGTTGGCCGAAAGACCCAGTACTTC,CASSATVAGVGRKTQYF
TRBJ2-7,TRBV5-5,-,-,TGTGCCAGCAGCTTCATAGTAGGTCAGCACTACGAGCAGTACTTC,CASSFIVGQHYEQYF
TRBJ2-7,TRBV7-8,-,-,TGTGCCAGCAGCCAAACGGGAAGATTCTACGAGCAGTACTTC,CASSQTGRFYEQYF
TRBJ2-5,TRBV11-2,TRBD1,-,TGTGCCAGCAGCCCCAGGGACAGTCAAGAGACCCAGTACTTC,CASSPRDSQETQYF
TRBJ2-5,TRBV2,-,-,TGTGCCAGCAATGAGGGGCTGGGAGAGACCCAGTACTTC,CASNEGLGETQYF
TRBJ2-5,TRBV18,TRBD2,-,TGTGCCAGCTCCCCCCGGGAGGGGGAAGAGACCCAGTACTTC,CASSPREGEETQYF
TRBJ1-3,TRBV30,-,-,TGTGCCTGGAGTCTGGGGGTCAGATCCCTCTCTGGAAACACCATATATTTT,CAWSLGVRSLSGNTIYF
TRBJ2-7,TRBV27,-,-,TGTGCCACCTCTCTGTTCCTGGGAAGCCCCTACGAGCAGTACTTC,CATSLFLGSPYEQYF
TRBJ2-7,TRBV28,TRBD1,once,TGTGCCAGCAAAACAGGGGCTCACGAGCAGTACTTC,CASKTGAHEQYF
TRBJ2-7,TRBV19,-,-,TGTGCCAGTAGTATGGGGACGGGTGAAGGCTACGAGCAGTACTTC,CASSMGTGEGYEQYF
TRBJ2-7,TRBV5-1,-,-,TGCGCCAGCAGCGGGACGGAATCCTACGAGCAGTACTTC,CASSGTESYEQYF
TRBJ1-2,TRBV28,-,-,TGTGCCAGCAACACCCTTGGGGGGGCCCCTGGCTACACCTTC,CASNTLGGAPGYTF
TRBJ2-7,TRBV4-2,TRBD2,once,TGTGCCAGCAGCCAGTACCTTGGACTAGCGGGGGATGAGCAGTACTTC,CASSQYLGLAGDEQYF
TRBJ2-5,TRBV1,-,-,TGCACCAGCAGCCAAGATTTAGAGACCCAGTACTTC,CTSSQDLETQYF
TRBJ1-1,TRBV28,-,-,TGTGCCAGCAGTTTGGTCGGTGAAGCTTTCTTT,CASSLVGEAFF
TRBJ2-1,TRBV11-2,TRBD2,-,TGTGCCAGCAGCTTAGTCGGGGGGAACAATGAGCAGTTCTTC,CASSLVGGNNEQFF
TRBJ1-5,TRBV6-5,-,-,TGTGCCAGCAGCATTGGACCTTATAGCAATCAGCCCCAGCATTTT,CASSIGPYSNQPQHF
TRBJ2-7,TRBV20-1,-,-,TGCAGTGCTAGTAAGGGATTCGAGCAGTACTTC,CSASKGFEQYF
TRBJ2-7,TRBV7-2,TRBD1,-,TGTGCCAGCAGCTTAAGACAGGGGGCGGTGGAGCAGTACTTC,CASSLRQGAVEQYF
TRBJ1-4,TRBV2,TRBD1,-,TGTGCCAGCAGTGAAGCGGGACAGGGCTTTGAAAAACTGTTTTTT,CASSEAGQGFEKLFF
TRBJ2-7,TRBV9,-,-,TGTGCCAGCAGCGGCCCCGGGACGGATTCTTACGAGCAGTACTTC,CASSGPGTDSYEQYF
TRBJ2-3,TRBV5-4,-,-,TGTGCCAGCAGCTCGAGATCCTCTACCCCCGATACGCAGTATTTT,CASSSRSSTPDTQYF
TRBJ2-2,TRBV18,-,-,TGTGCCAGCTCACCCCTCGGGGAGCTGTTTTTT,CASSPLGELFF
TRBJ2-6,TRBV10-1,-,-,TGCGCCAGCAGTCAAGCTGGGGCCAACGTCCTGACTTTC,CASSQAGANVLTF
TRBJ2-5,TRBV29-1,-,-,TGCAGCGTTGTCGGGCTAGCGGAGACCCAGTACTTC,CSVVGLAETQYF
TRBJ2-3,TRBV11-2,-,-,TGTGCCAGCAGCTTAGAGGACACGCAGTATTTT,CASSLEDTQYF
TRBJ2-1,TRBV27,-,-,TGTGCCAGCAGCCGTCTGGCTAGCGCCAGCTCCTACAATGAGCAGTTCTTC,CASSRLASASSYNEQFF
TRBJ2-2,TRBV29-1,TRBD2,-,TGCAGCGTTCAAGGGACTAGCGGGAGGATTAACACCGGGGAGCTGTTTTTT,CSVQGTSGRINTGELFF
TRBJ1-2,TRBV28,-,-,TGTGCCAGCAGCTCATCTACATCTTCCTATGGCTACACCTTC,CASSSSTSSYGYTF
TRBJ1-1,TRBV28,-,-,TGTGCCAGCAGCGACACTCCTAACACTGAAGCTTTCTTT,CASSDTPNTEAFF
TRBJ2-3,TRBV19,-,-,TGTGCCAGTAGTATTGTGTCAGATACGCAGTATTTT,CASSIVSDTQYF
TRBJ2-3,TRBV28,-,-,TGTGCCAGCACCCCCTCGGGGCAGGGGACAGATACGCAGTATTTT,CASTPSGQGTDTQYF
TRBJ1-1,TRBV4-1,-,-,TGCGCCAGCAGCCATGTGCTTGGGGCGCAGTCTGAAGCTTTCTTT,CASSHVLGAQSEAFF
TRBJ2-2,TRBV5-4,-,-,TGTGCCAGCAGCTTGAACGCCGGGGAGCTGTTTTTT,CASSLNAGELFF
TRBJ1-4,TRBV10-3,-,-,TGTGCCATCAGTGGGACGGAAGCAACTAATGAAAAACTGTTTTTT,CAISGTEATNEKLFF
TRBJ1-5,TRBV2,-,-,TGTGCCAGCAGTGCCCTAGGGGCAGGGTCTGGTCAGCCCCAGCATTTT,CASSALGAGSGQPQHF
TRBJ1-1,TRBV21-1,-,once,TGTGCCAGCGGTGAGGACAGGGATGACACTGAAGCTTTCTTT,CASGEDRDDTEAFF
TRBJ1-1,TRBV7-9,-,-,TGTGCCAGCAGAAAATCATCCGGGACTACGGAACTGAACACTGAAGCTTTCTTT,CASRKSSGTTELNTEAFF